This TCR beta chain is drawn from a study of CD8 T cell repertoires and HIV-1 epitope variants. Study context: Controls were a CMV, EBV and flu pool, Ebola AY9, and no peptide.

The protocol was immunoSEQ multiplex PCR, while the TCRdb copy is restricted to in-frame clones and leaves out a portion. This sample has fewer than 3,500 clones, with roughly 71% found just once. Points on this clone: The antigen is unknown.

V was pared by 6 bases and J by 6 bases, with 12 bases of the junction left unmatched. Per germline, CDR1 MNHNS and CDR2 SASEGT. CDR3 length equals 15 residues. Sequences were obtained from cultured CD8+ T cells derived from PBMCs. The chain links TRBV6-1 to TRBJ2-7; 9 bases are a match to TRBD1. The TCR sequence derives from a male donor with HIV. The CDR3 sequence: CASRLGPQGAAEQYF. In DNA form, the CDR3 reads TGTGCCAGCAGGCTTGGGCCACAGGGGGCTGCCGAGCAGTACTTC.